A single sample gave rise to the 9 T cell receptor beta chains below, sequenced in a study of cytomegalovirus exposure and HLA in healthy donors. Profiling relied on immunoSEQ multiplex PCR, and the TCRdb table lists in-frame clones only, not all of them. The sample yields approximately 210,000 clones, approximately 85% seen once. Sequenced input: PBMCs. The receptors here all came from a woman aged 18-29 years in good health and CMV-seronegative.

This clone appeared a single time. The rearrangement links TRBV10-3 to TRBJ2-7, with TRBD1 identical over 11 bases. The CDR3 loop spans 15 amino acids. J lost 0 bases, V lost 7 bases, and 5 bases had no gene match. Looked up from germline, CDR1 is ENHRY and CDR2 is SYGVKD. Here the CDR3 DNA reads TGTGCCATCACCAGGGACAGGGGGAGCTCCTACGAGCAGTACTTC. This translates into CAITRDRGSSYEQYF.

In its sample, this clone was seen once. The V and J genes are TRBV4-2 and TRBJ1-2, with 7 nucleotides matching TRBD1. The V gene end was trimmed by 4 bases and the J gene end by 3 bases; junction bases not matched to a gene: 5. CDR3 size: 14 residues. CDR1 is LGHNA and CDR2 is YNFKEQ in the germline V gene. CDR3 nucleotide sequence: TGTGCCAGCAGCCGTCGTGGGACAGACTATGGCTACACCTTC. Translating it yields CASSRRGTDYGYTF.

The chain couples TRBV5-4 to TRBJ2-2; tentatively, D is TRBD2 (6 bases). This CDR3 is built from 16 residues. Germline loops: CDR1 SGHNT, CDR2 YYREEE (reference sequence). Trimming stripped 4 bases from V and 3 bases from J, with 16 bases between. CDR3 DNA sequence: TGTGCCAGCAGCCCAGGAGGGCAGCTTTACACCGGGGAGCTGTTTTTT. It translates to CASSPGGQLYTGELFF.

The V and J genes are TRBV7-2 and TRBJ2-7; 8 bases are a match to TRBD1. The CDR3 spans 16 residues. Germline V lookup: CDR1 SGHTA, CDR2 FQGNSA. V was clipped by 1 base and J by 3 bases; unmatched bases: 8. The CDR3 is CASSLGGGQGGYEQYF. CDR3 in DNA: TGTGCCAGCAGCTTAGGGGGTGGACAGGGAGGCTACGAGCAGTACTTC.

This chain links TRBV18 with TRBJ1-1; tentatively, D is TRBD1 (5 bases). Germline CDR1 is KGHSH and CDR2 is LQKENI. The CDR3 loop spans 13 amino acids. Trimming pared 5 bases from V and 6 bases from J, leaving 13 bases between. This CDR3 reads CASSTRAGPEAFF. CDR3 DNA: TGTGCCAGCTCAACTCGGGCGGGACCTGAAGCTTTCTTT.

The chain links TRBV7-6 to TRBJ2-1, with 12 bases that match TRBD2. The CDR3 runs to 17 residues. The V segment lost 3 bases and the J segment 3 bases; nucleotides outside the gene matches: 6. Germline-derived CDR1 and CDR2 are SGHVS and FNYEAQ. The CDR3 region is CASSFLLAGGRYNEQFF. The CDR3 DNA reads TGTGCCAGCAGCTTTCTCCTAGCGGGGGGGCGCTACAATGAGCAGTTCTTC.

This clone was detected only once. This rearrangement joins TRBV5-4 to TRBJ1-2, with 9 bases fitting TRBD1. The CDR3 consists of 16 residues. V gave up 3 bases and J gave up 2 bases; unmatched junction bases: 8. CDR1 and CDR2 (germline): SGHNT, YYREEE (reference sequence). CDR3 loop: CASSSPQGAKNYGYTF. CDR3 nucleotide sequence: TGTGCCAGCAGCTCCCCACAGGGGGCTAAAAACTATGGCTACACCTTC. Filled out from reference TRBV5-4 and TRBJ1-2, the complete variable domain reads ETGVTQSPTHLIKTRGQQVTLRCSSQSGHNTVSWYQQALGQGPQFIFQYYREEENGRGNFPPRFSGLQFPNYSSELNVNALELDDSALYLCASSSPQGAKNYGYTFGSGTRLTVV.

This chain connects TRBV10-1 to TRBJ1-2; 7 nucleotides align to TRBD1. V trimming: 8 bases; J trimming: 3 bases; junction bases outside the gene matches: 3. CDR1 is WNHNN, CDR2 SYGVQD, per germline (reference sequence). CDR3 length: 12 amino acids. CDR3: CASQGVDYGYTF. CDR3 bases: TGCGCCAGCCAGGGGGTGGACTATGGCTACACCTTC.

The rearrangement uses TRBV20-1 and TRBJ2-5; D unresolved. Germline V gene data show CDR1 as DFQATT and CDR2 as SNEGSKA (reference sequence). This CDR3 has 11 amino acids. With 6 bases removed from V and 5 bases from J, the gap between germline ends came to 10 bases. The CDR3 loop reads CSAYSSETQYF. As DNA, the CDR3 is TGCAGTGCATACTCATCGGAGACCCAGTACTTC.